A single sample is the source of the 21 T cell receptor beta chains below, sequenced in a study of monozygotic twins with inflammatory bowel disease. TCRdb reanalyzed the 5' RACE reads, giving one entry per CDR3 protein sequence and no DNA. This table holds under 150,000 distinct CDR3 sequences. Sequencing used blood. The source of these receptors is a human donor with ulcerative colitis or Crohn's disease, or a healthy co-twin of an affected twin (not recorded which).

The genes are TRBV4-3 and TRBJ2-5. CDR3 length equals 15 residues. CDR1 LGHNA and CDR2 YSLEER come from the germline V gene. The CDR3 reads CASSQVLGPFETQYF.

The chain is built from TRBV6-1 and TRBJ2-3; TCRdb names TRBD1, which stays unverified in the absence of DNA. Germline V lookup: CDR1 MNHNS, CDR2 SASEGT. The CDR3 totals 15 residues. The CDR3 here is CASSLTGSSTDTQYF.

The CDR3 protein is CASSQGMATQYF. The J gene is TRBJ2-5, the V gene TRBV3-1. This CDR3 has 12 residues. Germline loops: CDR1 LGHDT, CDR2 YNNKEL (reference sequence).

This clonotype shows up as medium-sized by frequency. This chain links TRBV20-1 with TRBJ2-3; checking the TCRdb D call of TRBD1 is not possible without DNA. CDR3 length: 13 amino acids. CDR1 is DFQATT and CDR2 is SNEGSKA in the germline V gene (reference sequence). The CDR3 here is CSAPGARGDTQYF.

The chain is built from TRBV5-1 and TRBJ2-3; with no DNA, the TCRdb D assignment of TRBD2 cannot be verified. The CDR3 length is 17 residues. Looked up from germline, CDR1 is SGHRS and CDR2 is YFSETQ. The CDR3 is CASSLAPPAGGTDTQYF. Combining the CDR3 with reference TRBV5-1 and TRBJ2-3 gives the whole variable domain KAGVTQTPRYLIKTRGQQVTLSCSPISGHRSVSWYQQTPGQGLQFLFEYFSETQRNKGNFPGRFSGRQFSNSRSEMNVSTLELGDSALYLCASSLAPPAGGTDTQYFGPGTRLTVL.

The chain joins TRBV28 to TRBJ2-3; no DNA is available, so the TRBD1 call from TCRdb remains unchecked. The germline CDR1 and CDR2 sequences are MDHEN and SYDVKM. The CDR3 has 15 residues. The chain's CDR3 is CASRGQLGSVDTQYF.

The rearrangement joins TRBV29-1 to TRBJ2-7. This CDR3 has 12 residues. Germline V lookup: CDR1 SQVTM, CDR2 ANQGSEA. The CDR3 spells CSVGGGLDEQYF.

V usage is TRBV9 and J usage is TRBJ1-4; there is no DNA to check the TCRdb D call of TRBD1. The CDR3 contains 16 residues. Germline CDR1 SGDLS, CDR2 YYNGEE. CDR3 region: CASSVGQNRGNEKLFF.

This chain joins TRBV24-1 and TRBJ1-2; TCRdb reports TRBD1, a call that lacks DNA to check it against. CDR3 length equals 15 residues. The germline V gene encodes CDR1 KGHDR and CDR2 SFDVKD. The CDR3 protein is CASPGQGAGNYGYTF.

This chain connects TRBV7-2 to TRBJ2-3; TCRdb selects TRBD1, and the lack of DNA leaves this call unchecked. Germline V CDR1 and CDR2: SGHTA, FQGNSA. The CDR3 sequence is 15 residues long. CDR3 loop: CASSLGAGKTDTQYF. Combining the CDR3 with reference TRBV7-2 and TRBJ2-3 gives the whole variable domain GAGVSQSPSNKVTEKGKDVELRCDPISGHTALYWYRQSLGQGLEFLIYFQGNSAPDKSGLPSDRFSAERTGGSVSTLTIQRTQQEDSAVYLCASSLGAGKTDTQYFGPGTRLTVL.

The CDR3 loop reads CASGGGSYNEQFF. This sequence joins TRBV7-9 and TRBJ2-1. Germline V gene data show CDR1 as SEHNR and CDR2 as FQNEAQ (reference sequence). This CDR3 region has 13 residues.

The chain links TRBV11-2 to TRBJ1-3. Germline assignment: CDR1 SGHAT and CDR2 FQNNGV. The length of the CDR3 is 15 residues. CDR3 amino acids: CASSLEGGSGNTIYF.

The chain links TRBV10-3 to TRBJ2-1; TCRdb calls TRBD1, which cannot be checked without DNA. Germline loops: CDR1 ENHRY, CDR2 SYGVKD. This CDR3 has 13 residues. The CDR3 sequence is CAISPRTTDEQFF.

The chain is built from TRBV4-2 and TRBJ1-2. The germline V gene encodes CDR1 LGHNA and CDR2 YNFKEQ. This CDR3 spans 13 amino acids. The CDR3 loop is CASSQEGFDGYTF.

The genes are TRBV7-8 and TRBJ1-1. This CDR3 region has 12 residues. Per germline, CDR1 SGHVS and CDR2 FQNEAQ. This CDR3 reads CASSLERTEAFF.

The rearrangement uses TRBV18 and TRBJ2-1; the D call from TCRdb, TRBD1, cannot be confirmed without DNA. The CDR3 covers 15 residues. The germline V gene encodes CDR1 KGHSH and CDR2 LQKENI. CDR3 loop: CASSIRQGNYNEQFF. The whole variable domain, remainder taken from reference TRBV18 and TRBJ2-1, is NAGVMQNPRHLVRRRGQEARLRCSPMKGHSHVYWYRQLPEEGLKFMVYLQKENIIDESGMPKERFSAEFPKEGPSILRIQQVVRGDSAAYFCASSIRQGNYNEQFFGPGTRLTVL.

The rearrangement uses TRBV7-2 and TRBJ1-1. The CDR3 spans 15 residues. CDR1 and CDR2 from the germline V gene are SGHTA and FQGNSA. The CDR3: CASSLQSSMNTEAFF.

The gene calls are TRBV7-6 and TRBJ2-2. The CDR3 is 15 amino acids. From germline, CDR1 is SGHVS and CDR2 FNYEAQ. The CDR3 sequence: CASSLRLADTGELFF.

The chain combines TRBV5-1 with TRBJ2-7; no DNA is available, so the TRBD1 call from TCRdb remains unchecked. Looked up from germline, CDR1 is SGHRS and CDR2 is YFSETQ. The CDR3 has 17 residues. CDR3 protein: CASSLKWWARGLHEQYF.

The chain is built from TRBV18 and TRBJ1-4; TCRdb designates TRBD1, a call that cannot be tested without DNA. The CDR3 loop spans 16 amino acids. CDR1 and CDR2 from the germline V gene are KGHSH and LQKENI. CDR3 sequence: CASSPPRTGGNEKLFF.

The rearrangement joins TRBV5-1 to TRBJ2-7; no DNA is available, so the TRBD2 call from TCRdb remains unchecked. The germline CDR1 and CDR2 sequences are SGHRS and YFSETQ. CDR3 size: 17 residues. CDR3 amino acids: CASSLSSGGPLNYEQYF. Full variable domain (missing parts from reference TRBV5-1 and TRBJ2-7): KAGVTQTPRYLIKTRGQQVTLSCSPISGHRSVSWYQQTPGQGLQFLFEYFSETQRNKGNFPGRFSGRQFSNSRSEMNVSTLELGDSALYLCASSLSSGGPLNYEQYFGPGTRLTVT.